What follows are 26 T cell receptor beta chains derived from one specimen sequenced in a study of cytomegalovirus exposure and HLA in healthy donors. The PCR used 60 Vbeta and 13 Jbeta primers. Some clones are missing from TCRdb's copy, which holds only in-frame ones; the method was immunoSEQ multiplex PCR. The table includes about 130,000 clones, about 81% detected once. Material: PBMCs. The receptors shown here come from a woman between 40 and 50 years old in good health and CMV-seropositive.

The V call is TRBV6-1, the J call TRBJ1-2, with D tentatively TRBD1 (5 bases). The V gene lost 0 bases and the J gene lost 6 bases, with 17 bases spanning the gap. The germline CDR1 and CDR2 sequences are MNHNS and SASEGT. There are 16 residues in the CDR3. CDR3 in DNA: TGTGCCAGCAGTGAAGCCGGCAGGGATTCATTTGATGGCTACACCTTC. Its protein is CASSEAGRDSFDGYTF.

The CDR3 reads CASSPDSGGAFF. In DNA, the CDR3 is TGCGCCAGCAGCCCGGACAGCGGGGGGGCTTTCTTT. The rearrangement joins TRBV5-1 to TRBJ1-1; the D gene is possibly TRBD1 (6 bases). The CDR3 covers 12 residues. Germline lookup yields CDR1 SGHRS and CDR2 YFSETQ. V lost 4 bases to trimming and J lost 11 bases, with 15 bases between them.

V and J are TRBV18 and TRBJ1-1, with TRBD1 matching over 7 bases. The V segment lost 3 bases and the J segment 3 bases; nucleotides outside the gene matches: 1. From germline, CDR1 is KGHSH and CDR2 LQKENI. The CDR3 runs 13 residues. The CDR3 DNA sequence: TGTGCCAGCTCACCCACAGGGGACACTGAAGCTTTCTTT. Its protein product is CASSPTGDTEAFF.

This clone was seen only once. The CDR3 loop reads CAWSVAGASSYEQYF. The CDR3 coding sequence is TGTGCCTGGAGTGTAGCGGGGGCGAGCTCCTACGAGCAGTACTTC. The gene calls are TRBV30 and TRBJ2-7; 8 bases are a match to TRBD2. In germline, CDR1 is GTSNPN, CDR2 SVGIG (reference sequence). The CDR3 spans 15 residues. J gave up 0 bases and V 0 bases, and 4 bases lay outside the gene matches. Looking up the rest from reference TRBV30 and TRBJ2-7 gives the full variable domain: SQTIHQWPATLVQPVGSPLSLECTVEGTSNPNLYWYRQAAGRGLQLLFYSVGIGQISSEVPQNLSASRPQDRQFILSSKKLLLSDSGFYLCAWSVAGASSYEQYFGPGTRLTVT.

The chain carries TRBV29-1 and TRBJ2-3; 11 bases fit TRBD2. Germline values: CDR1 SQVTM, CDR2 ANQGSEA. V lost 4 bases, J lost 0 bases, and 6 bases stayed unmatched. The CDR3 is made up of 16 amino acids. Here the CDR3 DNA reads TGCAGCGTTGTAACTAGCGGGGGATATAGCACAGATACGCAGTATTTT. Translating gives CSVVTSGGYSTDTQYF.

This chain connects TRBV6-1 to TRBJ2-5, with a possible D match to TRBD1 (5 bases). V dropped 1 base and J dropped 0 bases, with 9 bases sitting between them. The CDR3 has 15 amino acids. From germline, CDR1 is MNHNS and CDR2 SASEGT. CDR3 loop: CASSEGGSYQETQYF. Written as DNA, the CDR3 is TGTGCCAGCAGTGAAGGGGGCAGCTACCAAGAGACCCAGTACTTC.

The rearrangement joins TRBV6-6 to TRBJ2-2; D possibly corresponds to TRBD2 (6 bases). The CDR3 loop spans 14 amino acids. V dropped 5 bases and J dropped 5 bases, with 12 bases sitting between them. Germline CDR1 is MNHNY and CDR2 is SVGAGI (reference sequence). DNA for the CDR3: TGTGCCAGCAGTGCGGCCCGGGGGACCGGGGAGCTGTTTTTT. Protein sequence: CASSAARGTGELFF.

Notes on this clone: This sample includes further DNA sequences coding for the same CDR3. This chain links TRBV11-2 with TRBJ1-2; TRBD1 is a possible D gene (5 bases). Trimming removed 5 bases from V and 7 bases from J, with 17 bases in between. This CDR3 has 14 residues. Germline CDR1 is SGHAT and CDR2 is FQNNGV. The CDR3 DNA reads TGTGCCAGCAGCCTAGGAATTGGGGGAGGTGGCTACACCTTC. It codes for CASSLGIGGGGYTF.

The chain links TRBV2 to TRBJ2-1, with 8 bases fitting TRBD1. Germline loops: CDR1 SNHLY, CDR2 FYNNEI. This CDR3 region has 12 residues. V lost 6 bases and J lost 7; bases outside the gene matches: 2. CDR3: CASRWTGNEQFF. DNA for the CDR3: TGTGCCAGCAGATGGACAGGGAATGAGCAGTTCTTC.

The J gene is TRBJ2-3, the V gene TRBV7-9, with 12 positions matching TRBD1. The length of the CDR3 is 15 residues. Looked up from germline, CDR1 is SEHNR and CDR2 is FQNEAQ (reference sequence). The J segment lost 4 bases and the V segment lost 4 bases, leaving 3 bases of the junction unmatched. The CDR3 DNA is TGTGCCAGCAGCTCCGGGACAGGGGGCTCAGATACGCAGTATTTT. This translates into CASSSGTGGSDTQYF.

This rearrangement joins TRBV28 to TRBJ2-2, with D uncertain. V was cut by 1 base and J by 1 base, with 4 bases left in between. Germline V gives CDR1 MDHEN, CDR2 SYDVKM. The CDR3 runs to 14 residues. The CDR3 sequence: CASSLSGNTGELFF. The CDR3, as DNA: TGTGCCAGCAGTTTATCCGGGAACACCGGGGAGCTGTTTTTT.

This sequence joins TRBV15 and TRBJ2-2; 9 nucleotides align to TRBD1. The CDR3 extends over 15 amino acids. With V trimmed by 0 bases and J by 6 bases, 2 bases remained unmatched. Germline CDR1 LNHNV, CDR2 YYDKDF (reference sequence). Here the CDR3 DNA reads TGTGCCACCAGCAGAGATCGACAGGGGGCCGGGGAGCTGTTTTTT. It codes for CATSRDRQGAGELFF.

V gene TRBV5-1 combines with J gene TRBJ2-7, with D tentatively TRBD1 (6 bases). Germline V lookup: CDR1 SGHRS, CDR2 YFSETQ. CDR3 length equals 13 residues. Deletions cut 0 bases from V and 3 bases from J, with 7 bases between. CDR3 loop: CASSLEGHYEQYF. For the CDR3, the DNA is TGCGCCAGCAGCTTGGAGGGACACTACGAGCAGTACTTC.

V is TRBV2 and J is TRBJ2-7; D is perhaps TRBD2 (7 bases). The V gene lost 7 bases and the J gene lost 5 bases, with 15 bases spanning the gap. The germline V gene has CDR1 SNHLY and CDR2 FYNNEI. There are 13 residues in the CDR3. The CDR3 loop is CASIGGGVDEQYF. The DNA of the CDR3 is TGTGCCAGCATAGGGGGAGGGGTAGACGAGCAGTACTTC.

The chain joins TRBV7-2 to TRBJ1-5; D is ambiguous. The CDR3 totals 14 residues. Germline V gene data show CDR1 as SGHTA and CDR2 as FQGNSA. Trimming left V 6 bases short and J 0 bases short, with 9 bases between. DNA of the CDR3: TGTGCCAGCAGTTACAGTGGTAGCAATCAGCCCCAGCATTTT. Translation: CASSYSGSNQPQHF.

CDR3: CASSTGLAGTYEQYF. DNA for the CDR3: TGTGCCAGCAGTACGGGACTAGCGGGAACCTACGAGCAGTACTTC. The V call is TRBV27, the J call TRBJ2-5, with 13 nucleotides matching TRBD2. The DNA end lines up better with TRBJ2-7; the J call may be wrong. The CDR3 extends over 15 amino acids. CDR1 MNHEY and CDR2 SMNVEV come from the germline V gene (reference sequence).

The J gene is TRBJ1-2, the V gene TRBV6-1, with TRBD1 as a possible D gene (5 bases). Germline assignment: CDR1 MNHNS and CDR2 SASEGT. The ends were cut back, 10 bases at V and 5 bases at J, with 17 bases in the middle. The CDR3 runs to 13 residues. CDR3 in DNA: TGTGCCACACTCAAGGGGTCTGGTTATGGCTACACCTTC. Its translation: CATLKGSGYGYTF.

There are a few counts of this clone. The chain is built from TRBV2 and TRBJ2-1, with 10 bases matching TRBD2. Germline values: CDR1 SNHLY, CDR2 FYNNEI. The CDR3 extends over 14 amino acids. V trimming: 5 bases; J trimming: 9 bases; junction bases outside the gene matches: 7. The chain's CDR3 is CASSPSGRGGEQFF. In DNA form, the CDR3 reads TGTGCCAGCAGTCCAAGCGGGAGGGGGGGTGAGCAGTTCTTC.

This chain uses TRBV27 with TRBJ2-1; D not certain. The CDR3 totals 13 residues. Trimming removed 5 bases at V and 5 bases at J, with 10 bases between. CDR1 is MNHEY, CDR2 SMNVEV, per germline (reference sequence). CDR3 residues: CASSGTADNEQFF. Written as DNA, the CDR3 is TGTGCCAGCAGTGGAACAGCAGACAATGAGCAGTTCTTC.

The chain carries TRBV7-8 and TRBJ2-7; 8 nucleotides line up with TRBD1. This CDR3 comprises 19 residues. Unmatched junction bases numbered 21, after V lost 3 bases and J lost 5 bases. From germline, CDR1 is SGHVS and CDR2 FQNEAQ. For the CDR3, the DNA is TGTGCCAGCAGCTTGAGTTCGGTTTCTAGGACAGGGAGTTTCCACGAGCAGTACTTC. Translation: CASSLSSVSRTGSFHEQYF.

V and J are TRBV5-6 and TRBJ1-2; 9 bases line up with TRBD1. V shed 2 bases and J 8 bases; nucleotides not matched to a gene: 4. This CDR3 contains 13 residues. Per germline, CDR1 SGHDT and CDR2 YYEEEE. Written as DNA, the CDR3 is TGTGCCAGCAGCTTTGGGACAGGGTGGGGCTACACCTTC. Amino acids: CASSFGTGWGYTF.

The chain recombines TRBV5-4 with TRBJ2-7; D is ambiguous. V lost 4 bases, J lost 4 bases, and 9 bases lay in between. The CDR3 contains 12 residues. Per germline, CDR1 SGHNT and CDR2 YYREEE (reference sequence). The CDR3 region has the DNA TGTGCCAGCAGCAACGAGTTATACGAGCAGTACTTC. Translation: CASSNELYEQYF. Full variable domain (outside the CDR3, taken from reference TRBV5-4 and TRBJ2-7): ETGVTQSPTHLIKTRGQQVTLRCSSQSGHNTVSWYQQALGQGPQFIFQYYREEENGRGNFPPRFSGLQFPNYSSELNVNALELDDSALYLCASSNELYEQYFGPGTRLTVT.

With respect to this clone: Other DNA sequences in this specimen translate into the identical CDR3. V is TRBV18 and J is TRBJ1-4; 9 positions match TRBD1. Germline V gene lookup returns CDR1 KGHSH and CDR2 LQKENI. The J segment lost 5 bases and the V segment lost 3 bases, leaving 4 bases of the junction unmatched. This CDR3 comprises 15 residues. DNA of the CDR3: TGTGCCAGCTCACCGCCGGGACAGGGAAATGAAAAACTGTTTTTT. Amino acid sequence: CASSPPGQGNEKLFF.

The rearrangement links TRBV6-5 to TRBJ1-1; D is uncertain. The length of the CDR3 is 13 residues. Germline V gene lookup returns CDR1 MNHEY and CDR2 SVGAGI. Trimming shortened V by 0 bases and J by 4 bases, and 6 bases separated the two germline ends. The CDR3 coding sequence is TGTGCCAGCAGTTACTCGTATTCCACTGAAGCTTTCTTT. Amino acid sequence: CASSYSYSTEAFF.

The chain carries TRBV7-9 and TRBJ2-6; 7 bases match TRBD1. The CDR3 runs 18 residues. The germline gives CDR1 SEHNR, CDR2 FQNEAQ (reference sequence). V gave up 2 bases and J gave up 0 bases; unmatched junction bases: 7. The CDR3 bases are TGTGCCAGCAGCTTATCCCTCAGGGGGAACTCTGGGGCCAACGTCCTGACTTTC. This gives the protein CASSLSLRGNSGANVLTF.

This CDR3 is CASSENPGTAYGYTF. Written as DNA, the CDR3 is TGTGCCAGCAGTGAGAATCCGGGGACAGCCTATGGCTACACCTTC. The chain has TRBV6-4 and TRBJ1-2, with TRBD1 identical over 7 bases. With V trimmed by 3 bases and J by 4 bases, 8 bases remained unmatched. The germline V gene encodes CDR1 MRHNA and CDR2 SNTAGT. The length of the CDR3 is 15 residues.